Listed here are 21 T cell receptor beta chains from one sample, sequenced in a study of blood T cell repertoires in COVID-19 (dated by TCRdb to the early 2020s). Libraries came from the immunoSEQ multiplex PCR assay. What TCRdb holds here is the immuneACCESS table cut down to in-frame rearrangements. Part of the clones is not present; checked against another copy, under half of the missing clones reflect an unresolved V gene, and the others are unexplained. This sample comprises 110,000 or so clones, around 81% of them detected only once. In total, the top ten clones hold roughly 4.7% of the sample. The sample comprised peripheral blood. The receptor set was obtained from a human donor in a cohort sampled during active or convalescent COVID-19.

The chain has TRBV5-1 and TRBJ2-1; 9 nucleotides align to TRBD1. CDR1 is SGHRS and CDR2 is YFSETQ in the germline V gene. The CDR3 extends over 16 amino acids. The V segment lost 1 base and the J segment 6 bases; nucleotides outside the gene matches: 8. The CDR3 DNA reads TGCGCCAGCAGCTTGTTCCGGGACAGGGTATCCAATGAGCAGTTCTTC. Its protein product is CASSLFRDRVSNEQFF.

The chain links TRBV9 to TRBJ1-2, with 11 bases fitting TRBD1. The V gene's germline CDR1 is SGDLS and CDR2 YYNGEE. J lost 4 bases, V lost 2 bases, and 7 bases had no gene match. The CDR3 spans 16 residues. DNA for the CDR3: TGTGCCAGCAGCGTGGGGCTGGGACAGGGGGGCTATGGCTACACCTTC. This codes for CASSVGLGQGGYGYTF. The full variable domain, completed using reference TRBV9 and TRBJ1-2, is DSGVTQTPKHLITATGQRVTLRCSPRSGDLSVYWYQQSLDQGLQFLIQYYNGEERAKGNILERFSAQQFPDLHSELNLSSLELGDSALYFCASSVGLGQGGYGYTFGSGTRLTVV.

The CDR3 here is CASNRGDSPLHF. The CDR3 DNA sequence: TGTGCCAGCAACCGGGGAGATTCACCCCTCCACTTT. The chain carries TRBV5-4 and TRBJ1-6; no reliable D call. The CDR3 runs to 12 residues. CDR1 and CDR2 (germline): SGHNT, YYREEE (reference sequence). Trimming left V 6 bases short and J 8 bases short, with 9 bases between.

This chain joins TRBV11-2 and TRBJ2-7; weak D call: TRBD1 (6 bases). CDR3 length equals 13 residues. Trimming removed 3 bases from V and 4 bases from J, with 10 bases in between. Per germline, CDR1 SGHAT and CDR2 FQNNGV. The CDR3 is CASSFGQGYEQYF. The CDR3 bases are TGTGCCAGCAGCTTTGGCCAGGGGTACGAGCAGTACTTC.

The rearrangement uses TRBV5-1 and TRBJ2-1; a possible D gene is TRBD2 (5 bases). CDR1 and CDR2 (germline): SGHRS, YFSETQ. V was pared by 0 bases and J by 5 bases, with 12 bases between. The CDR3 covers 15 residues. This chain's CDR3 is CASSLAPGSHNEQFF. Written as DNA, the CDR3 is TGCGCCAGCAGCTTGGCCCCGGGGAGCCACAATGAGCAGTTCTTC. The full variable domain, in which reference TRBV5-1 and TRBJ2-1 provide the parts outside the CDR3, is KAGVTQTPRYLIKTRGQQVTLSCSPISGHRSVSWYQQTPGQGLQFLFEYFSETQRNKGNFPGRFSGRQFSNSRSEMNVSTLELGDSALYLCASSLAPGSHNEQFFGPGTRLTVL.

CDR3 DNA sequence: TGTGCCAGCAGCTTCGGACAGGGGGGCTATGGCTACACCTTC. Translating gives CASSFGQGGYGYTF. This chain links TRBV11-1 with TRBJ1-2; 10 bases map to TRBD1. V was clipped by 3 bases and J by 4 bases; unmatched bases: 2. Germline-derived CDR1 and CDR2 are SGHAT and FQDESV (reference sequence). The CDR3 covers 14 residues.

This clone appeared a few times. This rearrangement joins TRBV19 to TRBJ1-5; D call uncertain. This CDR3 has 14 residues. Germline V gene data show CDR1 as LNHDA and CDR2 as SQIVND (reference sequence). Trimming took off 1 base at V and 2 bases at J, with 6 bases between the two ends. CDR3 coding DNA: TGTGCCAGTAGTATAGGCAGGCGCAATCAGCCCCAGCATTTT. Translation: CASSIGRRNQPQHF.

The chain uses TRBV2 and TRBJ2-3, with TRBD2 identical over 7 bases. Trimming took 2 bases from V and 3 from J; bases not matched to a gene: 5. This CDR3 has 15 amino acids. The germline CDR1 and CDR2 sequences are SNHLY and FYNNEI. CDR3 bases: TGTGCCAGCAGTGAAACGTGGGGGGGAACAGATACGCAGTATTTT. This codes for CASSETWGGTDTQYF.

The chain links TRBV28 to TRBJ1-6; TRBD1 agrees at 10 bases. V was pared by 5 bases and J by 8 bases, with 12 bases of the junction left unmatched. The CDR3 length is 17 residues. The germline CDR1 and CDR2 sequences are MDHEN and SYDVKM. CDR3 amino acids: CASSLPGTGEEDSPLHF. In DNA form, the CDR3 reads TGTGCCAGCAGTCTCCCCGGGACAGGGGAAGAGGATTCACCCCTCCACTTT.

This chain links TRBV6-2 or TRBV6-3 with TRBJ2-3; D ambiguous. The CDR3 is 17 amino acids. Germline V gene lookup returns CDR1 MNHEY and CDR2 SVGEGT. V was shortened by 4 bases and J by 0 bases, with 17 bases between the two germline ends. CDR3 DNA: TGTGCCAGCAGTTGGTGGCCGACGCCGACTAGCACAGATACGCAGTATTTT. Its translation: CASSWWPTPTSTDTQYF.

This chain connects TRBV13 to TRBJ1-4; 8 nucleotides line up with TRBD1. V dropped 5 bases and J dropped 2; count of bases not matched to a gene: 1. The germline V gene encodes CDR1 PRHDT and CDR2 FYEKMQ (reference sequence). CDR3 size: 14 residues. The CDR3 DNA is TGTGCCAGCAGCCAGGGGGCGACTAATGAAAAACTGTTTTTT. As protein: CASSQGATNEKLFF.

The chain joins TRBV12-5 to TRBJ2-2; D unresolved. The V end lost 7 bases, the J end lost 1 base, and 4 bases lay between the germline ends. The CDR3 runs 12 residues. Looked up from germline, CDR1 is LGHNT and CDR2 is FRNRAP. The CDR3 spells CASARNTGELFF. CDR3 bases: TGTGCTAGTGCTCGGAACACCGGGGAGCTGTTTTTT.

The genes are TRBV5-6 and TRBJ1-5; D is unclear. Per the germline V gene, CDR1 is SGHDT and CDR2 is YYEEEE. V gave up 2 bases and J gave up 6 bases, with 6 bases separating them. The CDR3 sequence is 12 residues long. CDR3: CASSLGSQPQHF. Written as DNA, the CDR3 is TGTGCCAGCAGCTTAGGGAGTCAGCCCCAGCATTTT.

This rearrangement joins TRBV3-1 (or the pseudogene TRBV3-2) to TRBJ1-1, with a weak D call TRBD1 (5 bases). V gave up 2 bases and J gave up 3 bases, with 10 bases separating them. CDR3 size: 14 residues. Looked up from germline, CDR1 is LGHDT and CDR2 is YNNKEL (reference sequence). The CDR3 region has the DNA TGTGCCAGCAGCCAAAGGGGCGTATACACTGAAGCTTTCTTT. Translating gives CASSQRGVYTEAFF.

The rearrangement uses TRBV14 and TRBJ1-2, with 9 nucleotides matching TRBD1. Germline V gene lookup returns CDR1 SGHDN and CDR2 FVKESK. This CDR3 has 15 amino acids. J was trimmed by 3 bases and V by 2 bases; bases with no gene match: 4. CDR3 coding DNA: TGTGCCAGCAGCCAACCGGGACAGGGCTACTATGGCTACACCTTC. Translated: CASSQPGQGYYGYTF.

As DNA, the CDR3 is TGTGCCAGCAGCAGAGAGCGGCCCAATTCACCCCTCCACTTT. It specifies CASSRERPNSPLHF. This chain links TRBV5-8 with TRBJ1-6; D unclear. Trimming shortened V by 4 bases and J by 7 bases, and 12 bases separated the two germline ends. The CDR3 contains 14 residues. Germline CDR1 SGHTS, CDR2 YDEGEE.

The chain is built from TRBV5-1 and TRBJ2-7, with 11 bases identical to TRBD2. The V and J ends lost 0 bases and 5 bases, in that order; junction bases with no gene match: 10. CDR1 and CDR2 from the germline V gene are SGHRS and YFSETQ. The CDR3 contains 17 residues. The CDR3 spells CASSLGIAGGQLHEQYF. DNA for the CDR3: TGCGCCAGCAGCTTGGGAATAGCGGGGGGGCAACTCCACGAGCAGTACTTC. The full variable domain, in which reference TRBV5-1 and TRBJ2-7 provide the parts outside the CDR3, is KAGVTQTPRYLIKTRGQQVTLSCSPISGHRSVSWYQQTPGQGLQFLFEYFSETQRNKGNFPGRFSGRQFSNSRSEMNVSTLELGDSALYLCASSLGIAGGQLHEQYFGPGTRLTVT.

The gene calls are TRBV7-3 and TRBJ2-1; 16 bases are a match to TRBD2. From germline, CDR1 is SGHTA and CDR2 FQGTGA. This CDR3 region has 19 residues. J was trimmed by 4 bases and V by 5 bases; bases with no gene match: 11. The CDR3 reads CASSRRAGTSGRVYNEQFF. The DNA of the CDR3 is TGTGCCAGCAGCCGAAGGGCAGGGACTAGCGGGAGGGTTTACAATGAGCAGTTCTTC.

The table lists this clone with a few counts. The gene calls are TRBV6-2 or TRBV6-3 and TRBJ1-5; 8 nucleotides agree with TRBD1. Germline loops: CDR1 MNHEY, CDR2 SVGEGT. The length of the CDR3 is 16 residues. V was clipped by 2 bases and J by 3 bases; unmatched bases: 6. CDR3 nucleotides: TGTGCCAGCAGTTACGGGACAGGAATGAACAATCAGCCCCAGCATTTT. Residues: CASSYGTGMNNQPQHF.

The chain carries TRBV28 and TRBJ2-2; 11 bases are shared with TRBD2. This CDR3 comprises 16 residues. J was trimmed by 6 bases and V by 5 bases; bases with no gene match: 8. CDR1 MDHEN and CDR2 SYDVKM come from the germline V gene. The CDR3 region is CASSLLAGEVPGELFF. The DNA for the CDR3 is TGTGCCAGCAGTCTACTAGCGGGAGAGGTCCCCGGGGAGCTGTTTTTT.

J is TRBJ2-6 and V is TRBV6-5, with a tentative D call TRBD1 (6 bases). Germline V lookup: CDR1 MNHEY, CDR2 SVGAGI. The ends were cut back, 8 bases at V and 4 bases at J, with 12 bases in the middle. This CDR3 spans 14 amino acids. In DNA, the CDR3 is TGTGCCAGCCACAGGGCGTCGGGGGCCAACGTCCTGACTTTC. Protein product: CASHRASGANVLTF.